Only a few counts were recorded for the clone carrying this T cell receptor (beta chain). The antigen remains undetermined. Using its own MiXCR run on the RT-PCR reads, TCRdb lists one record per CDR3 protein. The sample has 550,000 to 600,000 distinct CDR3 sequences; approximately 10% are singletons. The entry originates in a study of response to subunit inactivated influenza vaccine. Study-level findings and limits: T cells newly recruited by each seasonal influenza vaccination are few, the authors suggested.

This CDR3 has 16 amino acids. Sequenced material: PBMCs from blood, taken on the day of vaccination. This chain connects TRBV21-1 to TRBJ2-3; TRBD1 was called by the table and not checked on the DNA. TRBV21-1 is a pseudogene. This TCR was recovered from a man aged 50 to 60 who received an inactivated influenza vaccine. CDR3: CASTPRTGKPTDTQYF. In DNA, the CDR3 is TGTGCCAGCACCCCGAGGACAGGGAAGCCCACAGATACGCAGTATTTT.